A single sample is the source of the 27 T cell receptor beta chains below, sequenced in a study of T cell responses to AZD1222 COVID-19 vaccine. Data came from immunoSEQ multiplex PCR; TCRdb stores just in-frame clones and leaves some out. The table has about 130,000 clones, approximately 88% seen once. This material consisted of peripheral blood, taken on day 0 of AZD1222 vaccination. These receptors all stem from an adult in good health.

The chain carries TRBV19 and TRBJ1-1; 7 nucleotides agree with TRBD1. Germline lookup yields CDR1 LNHDA and CDR2 SQIVND (reference sequence). This CDR3 spans 16 amino acids. V trimming: 2 bases; J trimming: 2 bases; junction bases outside the gene matches: 8. The CDR3 region has the DNA TGTGCCAGTAGTATACGGGACAGCGCCATTAACACTGAAGCTTTCTTT. Translating it yields CASSIRDSAINTEAFF. The whole variable domain, filled in from reference TRBV19 and TRBJ1-1, reads DGGITQSPKYLFRKEGQNVTLSCEQNLNHDAMYWYRQDPGQGLRLIYYSQIVNDFQKGDIAEGYSVSREKKESFPLTVTSAQKNPTAFYLCASSIRDSAINTEAFFGQGTRLTVV.

The rearrangement uses TRBV9 and TRBJ2-1, with unresolved D. This CDR3 region has 16 residues. CDR1 SGDLS and CDR2 YYNGEE come from the germline V gene. V was pared by 0 bases and J by 4 bases, with 14 bases between. In DNA, the CDR3 is TGTGCCAGCAGCGTAGACCTCAGCGACCTATACAATGAGCAGTTCTTC. This sequence encodes CASSVDLSDLYNEQFF. The whole variable domain, remainder taken from reference TRBV9 and TRBJ2-1, is DSGVTQTPKHLITATGQRVTLRCSPRSGDLSVYWYQQSLDQGLQFLIQYYNGEERAKGNILERFSAQQFPDLHSELNLSSLELGDSALYFCASSVDLSDLYNEQFFGPGTRLTVL.

The chain combines TRBV7-2 with TRBJ1-2; 7 bases are shared with TRBD1. After removal of 1 base from V and 4 bases from J, the junction contained 3 bases not matched to a gene. The CDR3 is 14 residues long. CDR1 and CDR2 from the germline V gene are SGHTA and FQGNSA. The CDR3 bases are TGTGCCAGCAGCTTAGGGACAGGCTTCTATGGCTACACCTTC. Amino acids: CASSLGTGFYGYTF. Full variable domain (outside the CDR3, taken from reference TRBV7-2 and TRBJ1-2): GAGVSQSPSNKVTEKGKDVELRCDPISGHTALYWYRQSLGQGLEFLIYFQGNSAPDKSGLPSDRFSAERTGGSVSTLTIQRTQQEDSAVYLCASSLGTGFYGYTFGSGTRLTVV.

CDR3 sequence: CASSYFGAPNTEAFF. The DNA of the CDR3 is TGTGCCAGCAGTTACTTCGGGGCCCCGAACACTGAAGCTTTCTTT. The chain recombines TRBV6-5 with TRBJ1-1; D might be TRBD1 (5 bases). This CDR3 is 15 amino acids long. The germline V gene has CDR1 MNHEY and CDR2 SVGAGI. Trimming left V 1 base short and J 1 base short, with 10 bases between.

The V gene is TRBV2, the J gene TRBJ1-3; 7 bases line up with TRBD1. The germline CDR1 and CDR2 sequences are SNHLY and FYNNEI. V lost 7 bases and J lost 4; bases outside the gene matches: 1. This CDR3 is 12 amino acids long. CDR3: CASMTGGNTIYF. The CDR3 DNA is TGTGCCAGCATGACAGGGGGAAACACCATATATTTT.

J is TRBJ2-5 and V is TRBV6-5; TRBD2 is a possible D gene (5 bases). This CDR3 spans 13 amino acids. The germline V gene encodes CDR1 MNHEY and CDR2 SVGAGI. V gave up 7 bases and J gave up 4 bases, with 13 bases separating them. This CDR3 is CASTGLRPETQYF. The CDR3 nucleotides are TGTGCCAGCACCGGACTTCGCCCAGAGACCCAGTACTTC.

This rearrangement joins TRBV12-5 to TRBJ2-3, with D unresolved. Germline values: CDR1 LGHNT, CDR2 FRNRAP. The CDR3 runs to 12 residues. V lost 2 bases to trimming and J lost 3 bases, with 3 bases between them. CDR3 region: CASGLLTDTQYF. DNA for the CDR3: TGTGCTAGTGGTTTGCTAACAGATACGCAGTATTTT. Combining the CDR3 with reference TRBV12-5 and TRBJ2-3 gives the whole variable domain DARVTQTPRHKVTEMGQEVTMRCQPILGHNTVFWYRQTMMQGLELLAYFRNRAPLDDSGMPKDRFSAEMPDATLATLKIQPSEPRDSAVYFCASGLLTDTQYFGPGTRLTVL.

The V gene is TRBV7-9, the J gene TRBJ1-1, with TRBD1 identical over 7 bases. V dropped 4 bases and J dropped 7; count of bases not matched to a gene: 12. Germline assignment: CDR1 SEHNR and CDR2 FQNEAQ (reference sequence). The CDR3 spans 15 residues. The CDR3: CASSSSRHRGFEAFF. CDR3 in DNA: TGTGCCAGCAGCTCTTCCCGGCACAGGGGATTTGAAGCTTTCTTT. The whole variable domain, remainder taken from reference TRBV7-9 and TRBJ1-1, is DTGVSQNPRHKITKRGQNVTFRCDPISEHNRLYWYRQTLGQGPEFLTYFQNEAQLEKSRLLSDRFSAERPKGSFSTLEIQRTEQGDSAMYLCASSSSRHRGFEAFFGQGTRLTVV.

J is TRBJ2-7 and V is TRBV6-5, with 7 positions matching TRBD2. CDR3 length equals 14 residues. Looked up from germline, CDR1 is MNHEY and CDR2 is SVGAGI. J gave up 9 bases and V 7 bases, and 15 bases lay outside the gene matches. The CDR3 protein is CASTLSGPNAAQYF. The DNA of the CDR3 is TGTGCCAGCACCCTTAGCGGGCCTAATGCCGCGCAGTACTTC.

The gene calls are TRBV20-1 and TRBJ2-7; D is unresolved. This CDR3 is built from 10 residues. Deletions cut 5 bases from V and 4 bases from J, with 6 bases between. The V gene's germline CDR1 is DFQATT and CDR2 SNEGSKA (reference sequence). The CDR3 DNA is TGCAGTGCTTATGTTTACGAGCAGTACTTC. It yields the protein CSAYVYEQYF.

This clone was counted between two and nine times. V is TRBV7-2 and J is TRBJ2-3, with no clear D. The CDR3 spans 14 residues. From germline, CDR1 is SGHTA and CDR2 FQGNSA. V was clipped by 1 base and J by 6 bases, with 11 bases between them. The CDR3 DNA follows: TGTGCCAGCAGCTTAGATGGGCCTCTGGATACGCAGTATTTT. Amino acids: CASSLDGPLDTQYF. Together with reference TRBV7-2 and TRBJ2-3, the CDR3 gives the full variable domain: GAGVSQSPSNKVTEKGKDVELRCDPISGHTALYWYRQSLGQGLEFLIYFQGNSAPDKSGLPSDRFSAERTGGSVSTLTIQRTQQEDSAVYLCASSLDGPLDTQYFGPGTRLTVL.

This clone was detected a few times. J is TRBJ2-7 and V is TRBV6-5; no clear D gene. V was trimmed by 6 bases and J by 5 bases, leaving 17 bases between them. CDR1 MNHEY and CDR2 SVGAGI come from the germline V gene. The CDR3 is 14 residues long. CDR3 in DNA: TGTGCCAGCAGCCTTTACACGGAATCGCACGAGCAGTACTTC. Protein: CASSLYTESHEQYF.

The V gene is TRBV6-5, the J gene TRBJ1-1; D perhaps matches TRBD1 (5 bases). V lost 2 bases and J 6 bases, leaving 10 bases between the germline ends. Germline lookup yields CDR1 MNHEY and CDR2 SVGAGI. This CDR3 contains 13 residues. The chain's CDR3 is CASSYPGGAEAFF. The DNA for the CDR3 is TGTGCCAGCAGTTACCCGGGGGGGGCTGAAGCTTTCTTT.

The chain carries TRBV3-1 (or the pseudogene TRBV3-2) and TRBJ1-5, with D possibly TRBD1 on 5 matching bases. The CDR3 loop spans 15 amino acids. CDR1 LGHDT and CDR2 YNNKEL come from the germline V gene (reference sequence). The V end was cut by 3 bases, the J end by 0 bases, with 9 bases between. CDR3 nucleotide sequence: TGTGCCAGCAGCCACACAGGAAATAGCAATCAGCCCCAGCATTTT. Translating gives CASSHTGNSNQPQHF.

The V and J genes are TRBV19 and TRBJ1-4; perhaps TRBD1 as D (5 bases). Germline V gene sequence: CDR1 LNHDA, CDR2 SQIVND (reference sequence). V was cut by 5 bases and J by 7 bases, with 17 bases left in between. The CDR3 sequence is 15 residues long. The CDR3 here is CASSRRDLGGEKLFF. CDR3 DNA: TGTGCCAGTAGTCGCAGGGACCTCGGCGGTGAAAAACTGTTTTTT.

This sequence joins TRBV7-3 and TRBJ1-5; 7 bases align to TRBD1. Germline trimming cut 5 bases from V and 2 bases from J; bases unmatched to any gene: 12. This CDR3 has 17 amino acids. CDR1 and CDR2 from the germline V gene are SGHTA and FQGTGA. Here the CDR3 reads CASSLKDRRECNQPQHF. The CDR3 DNA sequence: TGTGCCAGCAGCCTCAAGGACAGGAGAGAATGCAATCAGCCCCAGCATTTT.

This chain joins TRBV7-9 and TRBJ2-5; D is uncertain. The CDR3 has 12 amino acids. V dropped 6 bases and J dropped 2 bases, with 7 bases sitting between them. Germline V gene lookup returns CDR1 SEHNR and CDR2 FQNEAQ (reference sequence). CDR3 sequence (DNA): TGTGCCAGCAGTCGAATTCAAGAGACCCAGTACTTC. Its translation: CASSRIQETQYF.

The rearrangement links TRBV30 to TRBJ1-6; maybe TRBD1 (6 bases). V was cut by 7 bases and J by 11 bases, with 12 bases left in between. This CDR3 comprises 11 residues. Germline V lookup: CDR1 GTSNPN, CDR2 SVGIG (reference sequence). This CDR3 is CAYRQAAPLHF. In DNA form, the CDR3 reads TGTGCCTACCGACAGGCGGCACCCCTCCACTTT.

The sample holds one count of this clone. In nucleotides, the CDR3 is TGTGCCAGCATTTTCGAGGGCGCCGGGGAGCTGTTTTTT. Translated, it gives CASIFEGAGELFF. The gene calls are TRBV6-5 and TRBJ2-2, with D possibly matching TRBD2 (5 bases). V shed 7 bases and J shed 6 bases, with 12 bases lying between them. The germline gives CDR1 MNHEY, CDR2 SVGAGI. The CDR3 length is 13 residues.

The V and J genes are TRBV7-9 and TRBJ2-4; 7 bases fit TRBD1. Trimming removed 5 bases from V and 0 bases from J; junction bases left unmatched: 10. Germline V gene data show CDR1 as SEHNR and CDR2 as FQNEAQ (reference sequence). The CDR3 loop spans 17 amino acids. The CDR3 coding sequence is TGTGCCAGCAGCCCCAGCCCACAGGGGCTAGCCAAAAACATTCAGTACTTC. Translating it yields CASSPSPQGLAKNIQYF.

The chain is built from TRBV5-1 and TRBJ1-1; 9 bases are shared with TRBD1. The CDR3 is 15 amino acids. Trimming cost V 4 bases and J 7 bases; bases outside gene matches: 11. Germline loops: CDR1 SGHRS, CDR2 YFSETQ. CDR3 loop: CASSQLGQGRREAFF. The DNA for the CDR3 is TGCGCCAGCAGCCAGTTGGGACAGGGTCGCCGTGAAGCTTTCTTT.

The V call is TRBV21-1, the J call TRBJ2-1; TRBD2, as called in the table, went unchecked against the DNA. TRBV21-1 is noted as a pseudogene. The CDR3 consists of 11 residues. The CDR3, as DNA: TGTGCCAGCAGCAAAGTACTTAGGCAGTTCTTC. It encodes CASSKVLRQFF.

CDR3 protein: CASIDSRSQPQHF. CDR3 nucleotide sequence: TGTGCCAGCATAGACTCCCGGTCCCAGCCCCAGCATTTT. The V call is TRBV28, the J call TRBJ1-5; no reliable D call. The CDR3 length is 13 residues. The germline V gene encodes CDR1 MDHEN and CDR2 SYDVKM. Trimming removed 7 bases at V and 7 bases at J, with 14 bases between. The entire variable domain, with the rest obtained from reference TRBV28 and TRBJ1-5, is as follows: DVKVTQSSRYLVKRTGEKVFLECVQDMDHENMFWYRQDPGLGLRLIYFSYDVKMKEKGDIPEGYSVSREKKERFSLILESASTNQTSMYLCASIDSRSQPQHFGDGTRLSIL.

This clone was found once. The V call is TRBV30, the J call TRBJ1-1, with no clear D. Germline V gives CDR1 GTSNPN, CDR2 SVGIG (reference sequence). The CDR3 is made up of 12 amino acids. V dropped 8 bases and J dropped 5 bases, with 15 bases sitting between them. The CDR3 here is CAGQRQHTEAFF. The CDR3 coding sequence is TGTGCCGGGCAAAGGCAGCATACTGAAGCTTTCTTT.

The V call is TRBV10-2, the J call TRBJ1-5; D not resolved. Trimming shortened V by 3 bases and J by 7 bases, and 13 bases separated the two germline ends. The germline V gene encodes CDR1 WSHSY and CDR2 SAAADI. The CDR3 consists of 14 residues. CDR3 loop: CASSDEGFWQPQHF. The CDR3 DNA is TGCGCCAGCAGTGATGAGGGATTTTGGCAGCCCCAGCATTTT.

V usage is TRBV5-4 and J usage is TRBJ2-2; D may be TRBD1 (5 bases). In germline, CDR1 is SGHNT, CDR2 YYREEE (reference sequence). The ends were cut back, 4 bases at V and 3 bases at J, with 10 bases in the middle. The CDR3 covers 14 residues. Here the CDR3 reads CASSDWGYTGELFF. The CDR3 coding sequence is TGTGCCAGCAGCGACTGGGGCTACACCGGGGAGCTGTTTTTT. Using reference TRBV5-4 and TRBJ2-2 for the parts outside the CDR3, the full variable domain is ETGVTQSPTHLIKTRGQQVTLRCSSQSGHNTVSWYQQALGQGPQFIFQYYREEENGRGNFPPRFSGLQFPNYSSELNVNALELDDSALYLCASSDWGYTGELFFGEGSRLTVL.

V is TRBV4-1 and J is TRBJ2-4; tentative D call: TRBD1 (5 bases). Germline V gives CDR1 MGHRA, CDR2 YSYEKL. V was pared by 1 base and J by 0 bases, with 25 bases between. The CDR3 has 21 amino acids. In DNA, the CDR3 is TGCGCCAGCAGCCAAGTCTTAACGTCGGCAGGGCAAACATTAGCCAAAAACATTCAGTACTTC. Residues: CASSQVLTSAGQTLAKNIQYF.